This T cell receptor beta chain was found in a study of CD8 T cells in ankylosing spondylitis. A remark on this clonotype: What it recognizes is unknown.

The germline V gene has CDR1 ENHRY and CDR2 SYGVKD. CDR3 size: 12 residues. The ends were cut back, 5 bases at V and 1 base at J, with 5 bases in the middle. Study-level results: Certain motif variants had earlier appeared in reactive arthritis synovial fluid and blood. Clones that were linked to disease were CD8+ and were relatively rare in peripheral blood. What seemed typical of ankylosing spondylitis blood was a TCR beta motif built from several highly homologous variants.

A quantitative 5'-RACE method, one with molecular barcodes, was used to make TCR beta libraries. From the 5' RACE reads, TCRdb called clonotypes with MiXCR, one entry per CDR3 protein. The sample carries about 840,000 distinct CDR3 sequences, approximately 10% recorded once. This receptor was obtained from a male donor with ankylosing spondylitis. The sequenced sample consisted of blood, either unsorted or a sorted T cell fraction (not recorded which). The chain has TRBV10-3 and TRBJ1-1; no reliable D call. The CDR3 protein is CAISTQNTEAFF. CDR3 nucleotide sequence: TGTGCCATCAGTACACAGAACACTGAAGCTTTCTTT.